A selection of T cell receptor beta chains follows, all from one sample in a study of OX40 agonist ivuxolimab in advanced cancers. Here immunoSEQ multiplex PCR was the method, and the copy in TCRdb shows in-frame clones only, minus some. Here the sample spans 30,000 to 45,000 clones, about 70% being singletons. Here the sequenced sample was CD4+ or CD8+ T cells sorted from blood, taken in a trial of the OX40 agonist ivuxolimab. These receptors were obtained from an adult with an advanced solid tumor such as melanoma, head and neck, liver or kidney cancer. Each CDR3 is given with its conserved first and last residue. The order of the fields is CDR3 protein, CDR3 DNA, V gene, clone size, D gene, J gene. A D gene is named only where the DNA matches it firmly. Rows give clone size only sometimes, using once, few, many, or a class for an expanded clone.

CDR3aa: CASSSPGQSYGYTF
CDR3nt: TGTGCCAGCAGTTCCCCAGGACAGTCCTATGGCTACACCTTC
v_gene: TRBV28
abundance: .
d_gene: .
j_gene: TRBJ1-2

CDR3aa: CASSIQGGTGELFF
CDR3nt: TGTGCCAGCAGCATCCAGGGGGGCACCGGGGAGCTGTTTTTT
v_gene: TRBV21-1
abundance: .
d_gene: .
j_gene: TRBJ2-2

CDR3aa: CASSFGQEGTEAFF
CDR3nt: TGTGCCAGCAGCTTCGGACAGGAGGGCACTGAAGCTTTCTTT
v_gene: TRBV9
abundance: .
d_gene: TRBD1
j_gene: TRBJ1-1

CDR3aa: CASSLAGLNTEAFF
CDR3nt: TGTGCCAGCAGCTTAGCTGGCTTGAACACTGAAGCTTTCTTT
v_gene: TRBV7-9
abundance: .
d_gene: .
j_gene: TRBJ1-1

CDR3aa: CASRLTRAQETQYF
CDR3nt: TGCGCCAGCAGACTGACTCGGGCCCAAGAGACCCAGTACTTC
v_gene: TRBV5-1
abundance: .
d_gene: .
j_gene: TRBJ2-5

CDR3aa: CASSLASGTGRRNTIYF
CDR3nt: TGTGCCAGCAGCTTAGCCTCCGGGACAGGGCGTCGAAACACCATATATTTT
v_gene: TRBV7-8
abundance: few
d_gene: TRBD1
j_gene: TRBJ1-3

CDR3aa: CASSIASYEQYF
CDR3nt: TGTGCCAGCAGCATAGCTTCCTACGAGCAGTACTTC
v_gene: TRBV9
abundance: .
d_gene: .
j_gene: TRBJ2-7

CDR3aa: CASSLGTSGVQETQYF
CDR3nt: TGTGCCAGCAGCCTCGGGACTAGCGGGGTTCAAGAGACCCAGTACTTC
v_gene: TRBV7-8
abundance: .
d_gene: TRBD2
j_gene: TRBJ2-5

CDR3aa: CATRLGGGTYEQYF
CDR3nt: TGTGCCACCCGACTCGGGGGGGGAACCTACGAGCAGTACTTC
v_gene: TRBV6-1
abundance: .
d_gene: TRBD2
j_gene: TRBJ2-7

CDR3aa: CATSGARSGANVLTF
CDR3nt: TGTGCCACCTCAGGGGCTCGGTCTGGGGCCAACGTCCTGACTTTC
v_gene: TRBV19
abundance: once
d_gene: .
j_gene: TRBJ2-6

CDR3aa: CASSSLASPVEQYF
CDR3nt: TGTGCCAGCAGCTCACTAGCAAGCCCTGTCGAGCAGTACTTC
v_gene: TRBV7-2
abundance: few
d_gene: .
j_gene: TRBJ2-7

CDR3aa: CAITSGGGYTF
CDR3nt: TGTGCCATCACTTCCGGGGGAGGCTACACCTTC
v_gene: TRBV10-3
abundance: few
d_gene: .
j_gene: TRBJ1-2

CDR3aa: CASRTTGTGSGYTF
CDR3nt: TGTGCCAGTAGGACGACCGGGACAGGGTCTGGCTACACCTTC
v_gene: TRBV19
abundance: few
d_gene: TRBD1
j_gene: TRBJ1-2

CDR3aa: CASKDRASSNQPQHF
CDR3nt: TGTGCCAGTAAGGACAGGGCGTCTAGCAATCAGCCCCAGCATTTT
v_gene: TRBV19
abundance: .
d_gene: TRBD1
j_gene: TRBJ1-5